Detailed here is one TCR beta chain. These data are taken from a study of blood T cell repertoires in COVID-19. The method was immunoSEQ multiplex PCR; TCRdb's version includes in-frame clones alone and lacks a portion of them. The sample consists of about 150,000 clones, roughly 89% of them appearing once. Living in 20 to 30 US areas, the participants were between roughly 18 and 95 years of age. Donors were grouped by their self-reported clinical history. The source of this sequence is a man over 45 who had recovered from COVID-19. Sequencing input: PBMCs or T cells enriched from blood (not recorded which).

The CDR3 DNA is TGTGCCTGGAATCCAGGGCGAGGTGAAGCTTTCTTT. Translated, it gives CAWNPGRGEAFF. V usage is TRBV30 and J usage is TRBJ1-1; perhaps TRBD1 as D (5 bases). CDR1 and CDR2 from the germline V gene are GTSNPN and SVGIG (reference sequence). Trimming cost V 4 bases and J 7 bases, with 13 bases left between them. The CDR3 consists of 12 residues.